This T cell receptor beta chain derives from a study of T cells after yellow fever vaccination. Per the germline V gene, CDR1 is SGHDN and CDR2 is FVKESK. V lost 3 bases to trimming and J lost 4 bases, with 17 bases between them. This CDR3 contains 16 residues. A single record per CDR3 protein comes from TCRdb applying MiXCR to the 5' RACE reads. Of 200,000 to 250,000 distinct CDR3 sequences in the sample, 6.9% were seen once. The sample consisted of CD4+ T cells sorted from PBMCs, taken 15 days after the yellow fever booster vaccination. This TCR was recovered from a man aged 25 to 45 who received the YFV17D yellow fever vaccine. The rearrangement uses TRBV14 and TRBJ2-3; weak D call: TRBD2 (5 bases). The CDR3: CASSHRAANGADTQYF. The CDR3 region has the DNA TGTGCCAGCAGCCACCGAGCGGCGAATGGGGCAGATACGCAGTATTTT.